This TCR beta chain was recovered during a study of T cell responses to AZD1222 COVID-19 vaccine. Study conclusions and caveats: Breadth and depth of Spike-specific TCRs rose after two AZD1222 doses. The donor group comprised mostly white British people and more females; the analysis possibly underestimated clonal diversity.

About this clone: Its target is not known.

From germline, CDR1 is MNHEY and CDR2 SMNVEV (reference sequence). Trimming removed 3 bases from V and 3 bases from J; junction bases left unmatched: 7. CDR3 length equals 15 residues. The table came from immunoSEQ multiplex PCR; TCRdb's copy has only in-frame clones and leaves some out. The data show about 150,000 clones, about nine tenths seen once. The rearrangement joins TRBV27 to TRBJ1-2, with TRBD1 identical over 7 bases. This TCR was sampled from an adult who received the AZD1222 COVID-19 vaccine. Sequencing used peripheral blood, obtained 28 days after the second AZD1222 dose. The CDR3 reads CASSLTGTEYYGYTF. The CDR3 DNA is TGTGCCAGCAGTTTGACCGGGACAGAGTACTATGGCTACACCTTC.